These 5 T cell receptor beta chains originate from one sample sequenced in a study of identical twins. TCRdb fed the 5' RACE reads into MiXCR, producing one record per CDR3 protein. The sample lists under 900,000 distinct CDR3 sequences, about 12% occurring once. In addition, the sample was reused for a study of yellow fever vaccine responses in identical twins.

The sample was PBMCs. These receptors all stem from a woman aged 18-35 years in good health.

This clonotype was recorded at least ten times. CDR3 amino acids: CSAREGGIGLAGVFAYEQYF. CDR3 nucleotides: TGCAGTGCTAGAGAAGGGGGGATTGGACTAGCGGGAGTGTTCGCCTACGAGCAGTACTTC. V usage is TRBV20-1 and J usage is TRBJ2-7; 13 nucleotides line up with TRBD2. The CDR3 is 20 amino acids. J lost 2 bases, V lost 0 bases, and 16 bases had no gene match. Germline V lookup: CDR1 DFQATT, CDR2 SNEGSKA (reference sequence).

The J gene is TRBJ2-1, the V gene TRBV20-1, with TRBD2 as a possible D gene (5 bases). Germline CDR1 and CDR2: DFQATT and SNEGSKA (reference sequence). The CDR3 covers 15 residues. Between the trimmed V and J ends, which lost 0 bases and 7 bases, there was a span of 16 bases. The CDR3, as DNA: TGCAGTGCTAGAGATAAGTGGCGGGCCGGGAATGAGCAGTTCTTC. It encodes CSARDKWRAGNEQFF.

V and J are TRBV25-1 and TRBJ2-1, with 7 bases identical to TRBD2. The ends lost 7 bases at V and 5 bases at J; junction bases unmatched: 11. This CDR3 spans 15 amino acids. Germline loops: CDR1 MGHDK, CDR2 SYGVNS. The CDR3 reads CASMTPSGDNNEQFF. DNA of the CDR3: TGTGCCAGCATGACCCCTAGCGGAGATAACAATGAGCAGTTCTTC. The entire variable domain, with the rest obtained from reference TRBV25-1 and TRBJ2-1, is as follows: EADIYQTPRYLVIGTGKKITLECSQTMGHDKMYWYQQDPGMELHLIHYSYGVNSTEKGDLSSESTVSRIRTEHFPLTLESARPSHTSQYLCASMTPSGDNNEQFFGPGTRLTVL.

This clonotype was counted only a few times. The chain combines TRBV3-1 with TRBJ2-1; 9 positions match TRBD2. The CDR3 is 19 amino acids. The junction had 18 bases not matched to a gene; V was cut back by 4 bases and J by 5 bases. The germline CDR1 and CDR2 sequences are LGHDT and YNNKEL (reference sequence). CDR3 loop: CASSPIIGLAPTLHNEQFF. CDR3 nucleotides: TGTGCCAGCAGCCCGATTATAGGACTAGCGCCTACCCTCCACAATGAGCAGTTCTTC.

This chain connects TRBV4-2 to TRBJ2-5; no reliable D call. Germline assignment: CDR1 LGHNA and CDR2 YNFKEQ. This CDR3 comprises 14 residues. Trimming took 0 bases from V and 8 from J, leaving 13 bases between them. This CDR3 is CASSQDWGERTQYF. The CDR3 DNA follows: TGTGCCAGCAGCCAAGATTGGGGTGAGAGAACCCAGTACTTC.